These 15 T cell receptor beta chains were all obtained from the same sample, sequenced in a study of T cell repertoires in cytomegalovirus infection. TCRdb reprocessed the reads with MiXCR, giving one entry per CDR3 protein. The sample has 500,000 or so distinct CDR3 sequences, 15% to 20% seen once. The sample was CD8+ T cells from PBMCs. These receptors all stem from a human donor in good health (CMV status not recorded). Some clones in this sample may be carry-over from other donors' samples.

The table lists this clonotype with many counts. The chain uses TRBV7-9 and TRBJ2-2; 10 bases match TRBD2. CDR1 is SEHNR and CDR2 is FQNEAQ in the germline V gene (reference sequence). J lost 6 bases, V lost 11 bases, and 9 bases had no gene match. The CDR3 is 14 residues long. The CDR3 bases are TGTGCCGTACCACTAGCGGGATGGCCCGGGGAGCTGTTTTTT. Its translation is CAVPLAGWPGELFF.

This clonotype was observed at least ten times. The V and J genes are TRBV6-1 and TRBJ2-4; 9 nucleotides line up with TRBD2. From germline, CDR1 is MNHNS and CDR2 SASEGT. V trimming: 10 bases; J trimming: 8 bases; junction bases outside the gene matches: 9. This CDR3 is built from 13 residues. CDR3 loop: CATLLAGLHIQYF. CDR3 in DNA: TGTGCCACCCTACTAGCGGGTTTGCACATTCAGTACTTC.

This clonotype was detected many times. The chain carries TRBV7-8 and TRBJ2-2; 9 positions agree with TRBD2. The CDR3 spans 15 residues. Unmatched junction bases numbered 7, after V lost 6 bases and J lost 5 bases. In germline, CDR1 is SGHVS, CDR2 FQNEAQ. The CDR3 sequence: CASSPKAGGTGELFF. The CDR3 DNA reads TGTGCCAGCAGTCCTAAGGCGGGGGGGACCGGGGAGCTGTTTTTT. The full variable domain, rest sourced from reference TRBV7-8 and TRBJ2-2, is GAGVSQSPRYKVAKRGQDVALRCDPISGHVSLFWYQQALGQGPEFLTYFQNEAQLDKSGLPSDRFFAERPEGSVSTLKIQRTQQEDSAVYLCASSPKAGGTGELFFGEGSRLTVL.

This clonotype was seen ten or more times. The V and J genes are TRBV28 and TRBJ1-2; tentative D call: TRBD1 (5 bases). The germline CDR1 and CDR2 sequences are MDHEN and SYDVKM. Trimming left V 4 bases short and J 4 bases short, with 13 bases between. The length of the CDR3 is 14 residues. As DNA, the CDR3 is TGTGCCAGCAGTTCATTTCTCGGGGGCTATGGCTACACCTTC. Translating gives CASSSFLGGYGYTF.

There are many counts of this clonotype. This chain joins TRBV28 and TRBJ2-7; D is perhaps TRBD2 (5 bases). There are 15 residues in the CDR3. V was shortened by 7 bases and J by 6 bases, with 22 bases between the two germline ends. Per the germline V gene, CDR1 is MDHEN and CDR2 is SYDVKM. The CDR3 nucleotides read TGTGCCAGCATGGCGGTAGGTGGGAGTAAAGGCGAGCAGTACTTC. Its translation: CASMAVGGSKGEQYF. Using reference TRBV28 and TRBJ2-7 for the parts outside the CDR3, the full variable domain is DVKVTQSSRYLVKRTGEKVFLECVQDMDHENMFWYRQDPGLGLRLIYFSYDVKMKEKGDIPEGYSVSREKKERFSLILESASTNQTSMYLCASMAVGGSKGEQYFGPGTRLTVT.

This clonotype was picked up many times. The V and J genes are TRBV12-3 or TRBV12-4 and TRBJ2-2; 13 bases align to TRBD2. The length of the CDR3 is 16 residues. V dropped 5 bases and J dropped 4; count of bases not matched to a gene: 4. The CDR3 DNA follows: TGTGCCAGCAGTCCCACTAGCGGGGGGGCCACCGGGGAGCTGTTTTTT. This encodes CASSPTSGGATGELFF.

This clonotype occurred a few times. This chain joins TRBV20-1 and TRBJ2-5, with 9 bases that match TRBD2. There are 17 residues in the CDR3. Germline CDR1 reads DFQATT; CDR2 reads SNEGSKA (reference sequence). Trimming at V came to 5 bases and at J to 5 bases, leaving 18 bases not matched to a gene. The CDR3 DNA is TGCAGTGCTTACCACAATTTTAGCGGGAGATTCGGGGAGACCCAGTACTTC. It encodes CSAYHNFSGRFGETQYF.

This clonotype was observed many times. The CDR3 region is CASIATGGGHQETQYF. CDR3 in DNA: TGTGCCAGCATCGCAACCGGGGGGGGTCACCAAGAGACCCAGTACTTC. This chain connects TRBV12-3 or TRBV12-4 to TRBJ2-5; 8 bases line up with TRBD2. J gave up 0 bases and V 7 bases, and 10 bases lay outside the gene matches. The CDR3 loop spans 16 amino acids.

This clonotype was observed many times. CDR3 DNA: TGTGCCAGCAGCCAGACTAGCGGGAGCTCCTACAATGAGCAGTTCTTC. Amino acid sequence: CASSQTSGSSYNEQFF. The chain joins TRBV7-9 to TRBJ2-1, with 12 bases that match TRBD2. There are 16 residues in the CDR3. From germline, CDR1 is SEHNR and CDR2 FQNEAQ (reference sequence). Losses at the gene ends were 5 bases for V and 0 bases for J; bases not matched to a gene: 2.

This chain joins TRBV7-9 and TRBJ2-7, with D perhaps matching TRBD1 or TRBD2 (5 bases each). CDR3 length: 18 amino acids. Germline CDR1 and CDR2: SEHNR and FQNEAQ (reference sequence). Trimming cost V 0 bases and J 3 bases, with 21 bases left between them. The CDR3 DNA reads TGTGCCAGCAGCTTAGCCCAATCTTTTGAGGGGTATTACTACGAGCAGTACTTC. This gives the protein CASSLAQSFEGYYYEQYF.

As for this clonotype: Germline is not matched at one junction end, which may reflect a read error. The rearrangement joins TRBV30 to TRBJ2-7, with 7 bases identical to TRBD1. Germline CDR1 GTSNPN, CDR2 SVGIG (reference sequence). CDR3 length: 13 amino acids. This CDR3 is CAWKGQPAYGQYF. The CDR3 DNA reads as TGTGCCTGGAAGGGACAGCCTGCTTACGGGCAGTACTTC. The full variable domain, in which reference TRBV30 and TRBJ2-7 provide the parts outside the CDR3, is SQTIHQWPATLVQPVGSPLSLECTVEGTSNPNLYWYRQAAGRGLQLLFYSVGIGQISSEVPQNLSASRPQDRQFILSSKKLLLSDSGFYLCAWKGQPAYGQYFGPGTRLTVT.

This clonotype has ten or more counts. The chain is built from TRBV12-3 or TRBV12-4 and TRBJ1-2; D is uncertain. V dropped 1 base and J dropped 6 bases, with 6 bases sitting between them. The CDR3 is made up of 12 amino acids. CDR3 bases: TGTGCCAGCAGTTTAGAGTCGCATGGCTACACCTTC. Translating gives CASSLESHGYTF.

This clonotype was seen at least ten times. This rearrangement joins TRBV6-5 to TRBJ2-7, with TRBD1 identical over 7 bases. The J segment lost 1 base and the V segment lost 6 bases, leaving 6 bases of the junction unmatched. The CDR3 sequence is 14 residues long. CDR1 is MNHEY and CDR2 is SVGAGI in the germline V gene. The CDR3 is CASRQGLGSYEQYF. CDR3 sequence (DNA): TGTGCCAGCAGACAGGGGTTGGGATCCTACGAGCAGTACTTC.

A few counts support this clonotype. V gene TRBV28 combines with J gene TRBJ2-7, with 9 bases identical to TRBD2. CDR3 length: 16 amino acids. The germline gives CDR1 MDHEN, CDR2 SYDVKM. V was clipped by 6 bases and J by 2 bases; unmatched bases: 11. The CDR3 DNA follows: TGTGCCAGCAGAAAAACGACTAGCGGAACTACCTACGAGCAGTACTTC. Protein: CASRKTTSGTTYEQYF.

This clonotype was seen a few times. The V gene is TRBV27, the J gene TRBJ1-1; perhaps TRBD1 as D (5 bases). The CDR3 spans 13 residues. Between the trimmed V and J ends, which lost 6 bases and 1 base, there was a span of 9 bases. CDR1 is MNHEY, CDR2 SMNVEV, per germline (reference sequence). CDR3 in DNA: TGTGCCAGCAGGCGGGACGGGAACACTGAAGCTTTCTTT. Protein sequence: CASRRDGNTEAFF.